This record concerns one TCR beta chain sequence. Antigen unknown. Produced via immunoSEQ multiplex PCR; TCRdb's table is partial and in-frame only. The table lists 1.6 million or so clones, less than 99% of them singletons. The data derive from a study of shared clonotypes between healthy human individuals. The CDR3 covers 15 residues. With V trimmed by 4 bases and J by 5 bases, 10 bases remained unmatched. The V gene's germline CDR1 is SGHNT and CDR2 YYREEE (reference sequence). The study separated CD4+ cells into CD45RA+ naive and CD45RA-negative memory subsets. Study-wide results and limits: The study generally estimated greater richness for naive than memory subsets. In having few donors, the study represented limited genetic and exposure-history diversity.

V gene TRBV5-4 combines with J gene TRBJ2-5; 8 bases are a match to TRBD2. The source is a young man in good health. The source material was naive CD4+ T cells sorted from blood. Subset meaning: CD45RA+ positively selected. For the CDR3, the DNA is TGTGCCAGCAGCGGCCCGGGACTAGAGAGGGAGACCCAGTACTTC. Translated: CASSGPGLERETQYF.